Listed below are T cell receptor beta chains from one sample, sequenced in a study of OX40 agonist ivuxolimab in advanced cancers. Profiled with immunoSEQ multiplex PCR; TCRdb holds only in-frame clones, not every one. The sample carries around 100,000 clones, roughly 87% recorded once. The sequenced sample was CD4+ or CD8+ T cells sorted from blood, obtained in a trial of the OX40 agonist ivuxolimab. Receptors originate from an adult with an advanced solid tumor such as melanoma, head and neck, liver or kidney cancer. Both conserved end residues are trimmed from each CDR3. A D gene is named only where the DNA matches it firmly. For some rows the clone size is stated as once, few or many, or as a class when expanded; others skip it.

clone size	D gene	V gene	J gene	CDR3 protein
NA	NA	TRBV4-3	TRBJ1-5	ASSLRTGGGQPQH
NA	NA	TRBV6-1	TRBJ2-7	ASYLEQAFPPEQY
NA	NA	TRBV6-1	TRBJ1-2	ASSWLYGYT
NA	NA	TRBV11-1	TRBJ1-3	ASSLDLPSGNTIY
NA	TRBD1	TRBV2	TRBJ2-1	ASSGQGVRNEQF
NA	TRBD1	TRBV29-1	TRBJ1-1	SVTGDENTEAF
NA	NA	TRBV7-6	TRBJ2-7	ASSPLIG
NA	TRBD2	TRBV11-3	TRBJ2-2	ASRGREDTGELF
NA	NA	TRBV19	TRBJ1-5	ASSRGGGTVRNQPQH
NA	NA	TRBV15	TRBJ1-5	ATSRFRARNQPQH
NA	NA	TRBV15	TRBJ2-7	ATSRDRNSYEQY
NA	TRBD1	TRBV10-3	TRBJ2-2	AISEFSGGRHTGELF
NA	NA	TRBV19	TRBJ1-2	ASSQRQDLYGYT
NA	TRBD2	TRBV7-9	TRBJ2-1	ASSLPNSGGTNEQF
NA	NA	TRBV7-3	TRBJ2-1	ASSPLFAPNYNEQF
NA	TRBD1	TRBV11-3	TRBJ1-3	ARLTVFGQEGNTIY
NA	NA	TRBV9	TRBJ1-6	ASSVVGGTNSPLH
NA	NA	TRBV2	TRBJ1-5	ASSEVGSNQPQH
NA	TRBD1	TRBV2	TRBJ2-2	ASRGQARVTGELF
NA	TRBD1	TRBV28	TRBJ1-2	ASRFYDRGGYT
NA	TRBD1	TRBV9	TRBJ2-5	ASSVTGETQY
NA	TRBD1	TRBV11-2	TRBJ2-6	ASSLETGPVSGANVLT
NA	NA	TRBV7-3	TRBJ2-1	ASSLTTSSYNEQF
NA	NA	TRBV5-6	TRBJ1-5	ASSLDYWTFYNQPQH
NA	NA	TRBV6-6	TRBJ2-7	ASSPSQDEQY
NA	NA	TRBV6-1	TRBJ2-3	ASSDSHTDTQY
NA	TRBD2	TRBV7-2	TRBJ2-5	ASSPAPGGARTQY
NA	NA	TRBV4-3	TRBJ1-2	ASSQEIGVSYGYT
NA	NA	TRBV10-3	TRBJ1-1	AISSGDLNTEAF
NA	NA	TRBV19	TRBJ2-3	ASDPGGDTQY
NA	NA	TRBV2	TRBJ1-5	ASSTDLSNQPQH
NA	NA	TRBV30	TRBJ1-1	AWSDSGTAAAVAF
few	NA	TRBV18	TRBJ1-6	ASSPRQTLNSPLH
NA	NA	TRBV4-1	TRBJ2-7	ASSQDSRGRDYEQY
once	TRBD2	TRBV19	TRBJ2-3	ASSKTSGDRTDTQY
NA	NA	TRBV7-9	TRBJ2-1	ASSLARRYNEQF
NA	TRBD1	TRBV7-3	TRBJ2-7	ASSRDRENEQY
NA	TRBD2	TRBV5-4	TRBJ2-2	ASSKLARTGELF
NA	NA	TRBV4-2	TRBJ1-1	ASSQQTGQMNTEAF
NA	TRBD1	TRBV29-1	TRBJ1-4	SVLGGQSNEKLF
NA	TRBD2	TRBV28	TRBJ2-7	ASSPGTSGTEQY
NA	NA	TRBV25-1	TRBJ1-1	ASMGRGSNTEAF